This T cell receptor beta chain was recovered during a study of T cells after somatic rescue of genetic block. The CDR3 spans 15 residues. Germline-derived CDR1 and CDR2 are SGHKS and YYEKEE (reference sequence). The ends lost 0 bases at V and 4 bases at J; junction bases unmatched: 5. Here immunoSEQ multiplex PCR was the method, and the copy in TCRdb shows in-frame clones only, minus some. The sample consists of around 67,000 clones, around 92% of them appearing once. J is TRBJ2-7 and V is TRBV5-5, with TRBD1 matching over 9 bases. The sequence was collected from a man between 35 and 55 years old. Sequencing was done on a sample of peripheral blood mononuclear cells (PBMCs). The CDR3: CASSLDGTGMYEQYF. The CDR3 region has the DNA TGTGCCAGCAGCTTGGACGGGACAGGGATGTACGAGCAGTACTTC.